This T cell receptor (beta chain) is drawn from a study of CD8+ T cells in alopecia areata. Regarding the study as a whole: Mice showed TCR sharing more clearly than patients did, possibly owing to HLA.

Concerning this clone: The antigen remains unidentified.

cDNA reverse transcribed from extracted RNA served as the sequencing template. Assay used: immunoSEQ multiplex PCR; TCRdb lists only in-frame clones, some missing. This table has 200,000 to 250,000 clones, 64% appearing once. The CDR3 loop spans 13 amino acids. Germline CDR1 MNHEY, CDR2 SVGAGI. With 1 base clipped from V and 6 bases from J, the junction kept 1 base outside the gene matches. Treatment in this sample: oral pan-JAK inhibitor, 5-10 mg twice daily. The TCR comes from a human donor with alopecia areata. V and J are TRBV6-5 and TRBJ1-1, with TRBD1 identical over 8 bases. The sample was CD4+ T cells sorted from blood, taken at week 4, from a patient treated with tofacitinib. The CDR3 region has the DNA TGTGCCAGCAGTTACTTACAGGGGGCTGAAGCTTTCTTT. Its translation: CASSYLQGAEAFF.